This passage covers 5 T cell receptor beta chains from one sample sequenced in a study of blood T cell repertoires in COVID-19. Sequencing used immunoSEQ multiplex PCR; TCRdb keeps in-frame clones, though not all of them. The table shows some 200,000 clones, with around 80% occurring only once. What was sequenced was peripheral blood. The receptors here all came from a woman aged 55 to 70 who had recovered from COVID-19.

The chain employs TRBV6-5 and TRBJ1-1; D is unclear. Trimming removed 2 bases from V and 6 bases from J, with 7 bases in between. Germline lookup yields CDR1 MNHEY and CDR2 SVGAGI. The CDR3 has 12 residues. As DNA, the CDR3 is TGTGCCAGCAGTTACACCGGTTCTGAAGCTTTCTTT. Amino acid sequence: CASSYTGSEAFF.

The chain combines TRBV10-3 with TRBJ2-7, with 10 positions matching TRBD1. CDR3 length: 15 amino acids. Germline V gene data show CDR1 as ENHRY and CDR2 as SYGVKD. V lost 6 bases and J lost 6; bases outside the gene matches: 11. The CDR3 reads CAIRDNRDRGTEQYF. For the CDR3, the DNA is TGTGCCATCAGAGATAACCGGGACAGGGGTACCGAGCAGTACTTC.

The chain employs TRBV7-9 and TRBJ2-5; TRBD1 aligns across 7 bases. After removal of 5 bases from V and 2 bases from J, the junction contained 8 bases not matched to a gene. This CDR3 is 15 amino acids long. Germline V CDR1 and CDR2: SEHNR, FQNEAQ (reference sequence). CDR3 amino acids: CASSEGTVLQETQYF. CDR3 sequence (DNA): TGTGCCAGCAGCGAGGGGACAGTCCTACAAGAGACCCAGTACTTC.

The rearrangement links TRBV9 to TRBJ2-3, with D perhaps TRBD2 (6 bases). Trimming shortened V by 4 bases and J by 8 bases, and 14 bases separated the two germline ends. Per the germline V gene, CDR1 is SGDLS and CDR2 is YYNGEE. The CDR3 covers 13 residues. The CDR3 region has the DNA TGTGCCAGCAGCCAAGAGGAGGGGCGTACGCAGTATTTT. This encodes CASSQEEGRTQYF.

The chain combines TRBV27 with TRBJ2-3; D gene uncertain. V was cut by 6 bases and J by 4 bases, with 5 bases left in between. From germline, CDR1 is MNHEY and CDR2 SMNVEV (reference sequence). This CDR3 spans 11 amino acids. CDR3 loop: CASRASDTQYF. In nucleotides, the CDR3 is TGTGCCAGCAGGGCTTCAGATACGCAGTATTTT.